The 2 T cell receptor beta chains below come from one sample, sequenced in a study of CD8 T cells in ankylosing spondylitis. TCRdb re-derived calls from the 5' RACE reads in MiXCR, one entry per CDR3 protein. Of just over 350,000 distinct CDR3 sequences listed, around 20% are singletons. The sequencing sample was made of blood, either unsorted or a sorted T cell fraction (not recorded which). These receptors were taken from a male donor with ankylosing spondylitis or in good health (not recorded which).

The rearrangement links TRBV5-1 to TRBJ2-2; either TRBD1 or TRBD2 may fit D (5 bases each). The CDR3 consists of 15 residues. Per the germline V gene, CDR1 is SGHRS and CDR2 is YFSETQ. V was shortened by 4 bases and J by 6 bases, with 16 bases between the two germline ends. CDR3 sequence reads: CASSPVPGTAGELFF. The CDR3 bases are TGCGCCAGCAGCCCTGTGCCAGGGACCGCCGGGGAGCTGTTTTTT.

The chain links TRBV11-2 to TRBJ2-7; tentatively, D is TRBD2 (5 bases). Germline-derived CDR1 and CDR2 are SGHAT and FQNNGV. V lost 0 bases and J 3 bases, leaving 18 bases between the germline ends. CDR3 length: 17 amino acids. The CDR3 DNA is TGTGCCAGCAGCTTAGAGAGTCTTGGTGACGGACTCTACGAGCAGTACTTC. Its translation: CASSLESLGDGLYEQYF.